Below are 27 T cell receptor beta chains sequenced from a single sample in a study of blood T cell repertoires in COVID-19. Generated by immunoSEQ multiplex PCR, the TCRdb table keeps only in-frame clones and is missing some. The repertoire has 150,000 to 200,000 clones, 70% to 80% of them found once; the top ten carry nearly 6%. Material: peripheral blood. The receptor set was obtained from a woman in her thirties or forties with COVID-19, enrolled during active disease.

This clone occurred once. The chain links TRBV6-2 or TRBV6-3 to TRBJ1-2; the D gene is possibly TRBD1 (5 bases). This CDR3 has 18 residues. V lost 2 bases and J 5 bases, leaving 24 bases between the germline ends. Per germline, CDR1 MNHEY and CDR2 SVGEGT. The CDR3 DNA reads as TGTGCCAGCAGTTACCCCTCGGGGGGAGGACGACTCGGTTATGGCTACACCTTC. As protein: CASSYPSGGGRLGYGYTF.

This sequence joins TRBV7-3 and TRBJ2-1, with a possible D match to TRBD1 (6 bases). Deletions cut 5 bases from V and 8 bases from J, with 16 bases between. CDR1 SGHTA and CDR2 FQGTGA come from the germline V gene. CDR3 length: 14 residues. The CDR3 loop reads CASSPRQVFDEQFF. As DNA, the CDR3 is TGTGCCAGCAGCCCTAGACAGGTCTTCGATGAGCAGTTCTTC.

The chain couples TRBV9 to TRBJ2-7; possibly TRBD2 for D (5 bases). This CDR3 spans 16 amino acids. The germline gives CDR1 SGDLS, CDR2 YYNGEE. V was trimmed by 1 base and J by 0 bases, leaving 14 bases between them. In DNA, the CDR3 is TGTGCCAGCAGCGTAAGCGGCGGCGCAAGCTCCTACGAGCAGTACTTC. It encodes CASSVSGGASSYEQYF.

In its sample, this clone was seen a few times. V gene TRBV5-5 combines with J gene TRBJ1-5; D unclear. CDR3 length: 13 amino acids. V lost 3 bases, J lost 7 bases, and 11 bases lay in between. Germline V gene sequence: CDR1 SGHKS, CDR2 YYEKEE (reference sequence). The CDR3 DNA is TGTGCCAGCAGCTATACAGAGGGCCAGCCCCAGCATTTT. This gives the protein CASSYTEGQPQHF.

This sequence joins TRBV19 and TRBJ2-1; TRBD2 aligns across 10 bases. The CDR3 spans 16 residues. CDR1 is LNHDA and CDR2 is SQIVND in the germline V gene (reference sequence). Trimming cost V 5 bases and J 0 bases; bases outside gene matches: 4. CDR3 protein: CASSPQRGGSYNEQFF. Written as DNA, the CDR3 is TGTGCCAGTAGTCCCCAGCGGGGGGGCTCCTACAATGAGCAGTTCTTC. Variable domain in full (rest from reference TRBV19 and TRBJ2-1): DGGITQSPKYLFRKEGQNVTLSCEQNLNHDAMYWYRQDPGQGLRLIYYSQIVNDFQKGDIAEGYSVSREKKESFPLTVTSAQKNPTAFYLCASSPQRGGSYNEQFFGPGTRLTVL.

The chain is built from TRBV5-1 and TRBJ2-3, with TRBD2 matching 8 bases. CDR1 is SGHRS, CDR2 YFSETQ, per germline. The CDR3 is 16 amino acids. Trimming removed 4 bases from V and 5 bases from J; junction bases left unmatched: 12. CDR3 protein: CASSPLGGGLGDTQYF. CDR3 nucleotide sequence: TGCGCCAGCAGCCCGCTCGGGGGGGGCCTCGGAGATACGCAGTATTTT.

This CDR3 is CAWSALAGGPREDNEQFF. The CDR3 DNA reads TGTGCCTGGAGTGCACTAGCGGGGGGGCCCCGAGAAGACAATGAGCAGTTCTTC. This chain connects TRBV30 to TRBJ2-1; 13 bases agree with TRBD2. The CDR3 loop spans 18 amino acids. The germline V gene has CDR1 GTSNPN and CDR2 SVGIG (reference sequence). Germline trimming cut 1 base from V and 5 bases from J; bases unmatched to any gene: 11. The full variable domain, rest sourced from reference TRBV30 and TRBJ2-1, is SQTIHQWPATLVQPVGSPLSLECTVEGTSNPNLYWYRQAAGRGLQLLFYSVGIGQISSEVPQNLSASRPQDRQFILSSKKLLLSDSGFYLCAWSALAGGPREDNEQFFGPGTRLTVL.

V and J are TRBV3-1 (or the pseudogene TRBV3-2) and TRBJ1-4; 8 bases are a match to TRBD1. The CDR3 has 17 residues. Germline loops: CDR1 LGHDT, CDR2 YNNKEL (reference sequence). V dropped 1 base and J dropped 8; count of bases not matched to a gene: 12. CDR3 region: CASSQASSGGRGEKLFF. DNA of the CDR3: TGTGCCAGCAGCCAAGCCTCCTCAGGGGGCAGAGGAGAAAAACTGTTTTTT.

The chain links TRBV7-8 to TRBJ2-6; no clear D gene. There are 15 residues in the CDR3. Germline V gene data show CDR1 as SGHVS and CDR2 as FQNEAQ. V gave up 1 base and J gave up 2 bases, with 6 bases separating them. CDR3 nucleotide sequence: TGTGCCAGCAGCTTAGATATCCCTGGGGCCAACGTCCTGACTTTC. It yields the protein CASSLDIPGANVLTF. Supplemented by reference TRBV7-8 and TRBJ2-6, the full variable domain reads GAGVSQSPRYKVAKRGQDVALRCDPISGHVSLFWYQQALGQGPEFLTYFQNEAQLDKSGLPSDRFFAERPEGSVSTLKIQRTQQEDSAVYLCASSLDIPGANVLTFGAGSRLTVL.

CDR3 nucleotides: TGCAGTGCTAGTCGGGACAGGGGGTCAAAGAGGGTTAGCACAGATACGCAGTATTTT. It codes for CSASRDRGSKRVSTDTQYF. J is TRBJ2-3 and V is TRBV20-1; TRBD1 agrees at 11 bases. Unmatched junction bases numbered 14, after V lost 3 bases and J lost 0 bases. CDR3 length equals 19 residues. Germline V gene data show CDR1 as DFQATT and CDR2 as SNEGSKA (reference sequence).

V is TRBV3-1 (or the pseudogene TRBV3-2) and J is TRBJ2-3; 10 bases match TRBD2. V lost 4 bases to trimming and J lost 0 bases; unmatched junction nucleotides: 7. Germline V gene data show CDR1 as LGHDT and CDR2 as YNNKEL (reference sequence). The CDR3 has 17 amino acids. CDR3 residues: CASSLGLAEASTDTQYF. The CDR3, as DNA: TGTGCCAGCAGCCTCGGACTAGCGGAGGCTAGCACAGATACGCAGTATTTT.

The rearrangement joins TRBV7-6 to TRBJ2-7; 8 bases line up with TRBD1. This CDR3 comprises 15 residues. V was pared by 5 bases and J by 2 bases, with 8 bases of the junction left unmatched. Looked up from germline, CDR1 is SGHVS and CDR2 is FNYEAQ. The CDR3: CASSLGTGYTYEQYF. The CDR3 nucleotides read TGTGCCAGCAGCCTCGGGACAGGTTATACCTACGAGCAGTACTTC.

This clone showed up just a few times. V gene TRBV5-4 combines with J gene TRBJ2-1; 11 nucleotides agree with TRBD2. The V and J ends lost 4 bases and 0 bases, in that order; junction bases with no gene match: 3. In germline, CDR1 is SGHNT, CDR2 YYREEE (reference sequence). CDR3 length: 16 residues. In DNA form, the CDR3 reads TGTGCCAGCAGCCCAGGGACTAGCGGCTCCTACAATGAGCAGTTCTTC. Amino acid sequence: CASSPGTSGSYNEQFF. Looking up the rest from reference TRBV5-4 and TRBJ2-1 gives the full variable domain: ETGVTQSPTHLIKTRGQQVTLRCSSQSGHNTVSWYQQALGQGPQFIFQYYREEENGRGNFPPRFSGLQFPNYSSELNVNALELDDSALYLCASSPGTSGSYNEQFFGPGTRLTVL.

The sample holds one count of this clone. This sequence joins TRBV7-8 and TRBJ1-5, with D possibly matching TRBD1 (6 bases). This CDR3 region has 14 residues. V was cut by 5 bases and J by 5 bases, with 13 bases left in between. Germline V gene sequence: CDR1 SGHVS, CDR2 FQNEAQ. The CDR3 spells CASSPGQDYQPQHF. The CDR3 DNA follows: TGTGCCAGCAGCCCGGGACAAGACTATCAGCCCCAGCATTTT.

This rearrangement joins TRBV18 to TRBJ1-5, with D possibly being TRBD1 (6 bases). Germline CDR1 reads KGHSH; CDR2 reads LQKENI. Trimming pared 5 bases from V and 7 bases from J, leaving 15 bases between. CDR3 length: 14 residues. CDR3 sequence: CASSAGGARQPQHF. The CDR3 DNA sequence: TGTGCCAGCTCAGCGGGGGGGGCCCGGCAGCCCCAGCATTTT.

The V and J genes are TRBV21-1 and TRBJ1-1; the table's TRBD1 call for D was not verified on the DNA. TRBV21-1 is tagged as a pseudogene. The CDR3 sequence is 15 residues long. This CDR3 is CASSKGLGVRGEAFF. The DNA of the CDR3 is TGTGCCAGCAGCAAAGGCCTGGGCGTCAGGGGTGAAGCTTTCTTT.

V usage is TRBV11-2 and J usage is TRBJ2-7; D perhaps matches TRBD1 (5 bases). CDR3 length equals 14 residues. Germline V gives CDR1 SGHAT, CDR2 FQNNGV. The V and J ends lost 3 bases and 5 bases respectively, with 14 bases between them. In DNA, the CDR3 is TGTGCCAGCAGCTTGGGGCAGGTCTACCACGAGCAGTACTTC. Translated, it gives CASSLGQVYHEQYF.

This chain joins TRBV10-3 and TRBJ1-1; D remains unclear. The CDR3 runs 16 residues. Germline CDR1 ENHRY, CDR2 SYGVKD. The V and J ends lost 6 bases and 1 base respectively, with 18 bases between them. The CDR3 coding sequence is TGTGCCATCAGAAAGTCCGTGGGAGGTGGGAACACTGAAGCTTTCTTT. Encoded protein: CAIRKSVGGGNTEAFF.

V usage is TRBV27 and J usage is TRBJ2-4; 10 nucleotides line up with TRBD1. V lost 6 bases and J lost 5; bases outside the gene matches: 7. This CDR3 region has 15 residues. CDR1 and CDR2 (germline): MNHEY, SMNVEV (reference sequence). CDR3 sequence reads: CASSDFGTGENIQYF. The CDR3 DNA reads TGTGCCAGCAGCGACTTCGGGACAGGGGAAAACATTCAGTACTTC.

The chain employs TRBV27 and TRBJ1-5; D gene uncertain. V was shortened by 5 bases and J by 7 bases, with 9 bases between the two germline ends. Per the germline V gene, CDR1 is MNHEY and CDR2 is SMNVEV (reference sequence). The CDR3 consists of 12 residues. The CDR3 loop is CASSLPGQPQHF. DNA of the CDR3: TGTGCCAGCAGTCTTCCAGGCCAGCCCCAGCATTTT.

The CDR3 loop is CASSQAREGIEKLFF. CDR3 DNA: TGTGCCAGCAGCCAAGCGAGGGAGGGAATTGAAAAACTGTTTTTT. The V call is TRBV14, the J call TRBJ1-4; D uncertain. The CDR3 contains 15 residues. Trimming cost V 1 base and J 7 bases, with 13 bases left between them. Germline loops: CDR1 SGHDN, CDR2 FVKESK. Full variable domain (outside the CDR3, taken from reference TRBV14 and TRBJ1-4): EAGVTQFPSHSVIEKGQTVTLRCDPISGHDNLYWYRRVMGKEIKFLLHFVKESKQDESGMPNNRFLAERTGGTYSTLKVQPAELEDSGVYFCASSQAREGIEKLFFGSGTQLSVL.

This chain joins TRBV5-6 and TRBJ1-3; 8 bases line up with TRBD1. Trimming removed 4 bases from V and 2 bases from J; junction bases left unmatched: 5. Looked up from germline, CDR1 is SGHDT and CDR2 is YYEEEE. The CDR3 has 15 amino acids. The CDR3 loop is CASSATGVTGNTIYF. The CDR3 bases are TGTGCCAGCAGCGCGACAGGGGTGACTGGAAACACCATATATTTT.

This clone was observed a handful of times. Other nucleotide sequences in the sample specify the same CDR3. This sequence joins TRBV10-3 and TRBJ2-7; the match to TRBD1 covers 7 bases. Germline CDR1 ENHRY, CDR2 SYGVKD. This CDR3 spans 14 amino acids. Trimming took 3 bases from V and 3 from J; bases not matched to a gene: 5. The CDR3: CAISEDRDSYEQYF. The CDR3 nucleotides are TGTGCCATCAGTGAAGACCGGGACAGCTACGAGCAGTACTTC.

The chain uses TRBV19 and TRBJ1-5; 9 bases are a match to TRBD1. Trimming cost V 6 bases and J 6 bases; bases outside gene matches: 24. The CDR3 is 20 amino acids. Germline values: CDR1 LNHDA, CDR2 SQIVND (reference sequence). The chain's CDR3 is CASRGVSGTGLIGLTQPQHF. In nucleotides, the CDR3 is TGTGCCAGTAGAGGAGTGAGTGGGACAGGGCTTATTGGACTAACTCAGCCCCAGCATTTT.

The CDR3 DNA is TGTGCCAGCAGCAGACGCCTACAGGGTATCGACGAGCAGTACTTC. Translation: CASSRRLQGIDEQYF. The chain couples TRBV5-6 to TRBJ2-7, with D perhaps matching TRBD1 (6 bases). V lost 4 bases and J lost 5, with 19 bases in between. The CDR3 loop spans 15 amino acids. Germline values: CDR1 SGHDT, CDR2 YYEEEE.

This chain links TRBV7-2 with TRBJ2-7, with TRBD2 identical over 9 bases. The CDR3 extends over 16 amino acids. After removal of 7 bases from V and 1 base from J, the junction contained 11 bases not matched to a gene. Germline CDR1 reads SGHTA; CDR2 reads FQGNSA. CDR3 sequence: CASNPGETSGSYEQYF. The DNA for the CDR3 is TGTGCCAGCAACCCTGGCGAGACTAGCGGATCCTACGAGCAGTACTTC.

The CDR3 spells CASSFRGTSGANVLTF. The CDR3 nucleotides are TGTGCCAGCAGTTTCAGGGGGACCTCTGGGGCCAACGTCCTGACTTTC. The chain couples TRBV28 to TRBJ2-6, with 7 bases fitting TRBD1. Germline assignment: CDR1 MDHEN and CDR2 SYDVKM. After removal of 3 bases from V and 0 bases from J, the junction contained 2 bases not matched to a gene. This CDR3 region has 16 residues.